Sequencing of this T cell receptor beta chain was carried out in a study of identical twins. Donors were all healthy Caucasians. Study observations and caveats: In cord blood, abundant beta clonotypes had fewer insertions; memory showed no trend. Cross-sectional statistics, not tracking of the same donors, supported the conclusions.

The CDR3 runs to 15 residues. The V gene lost 6 bases and the J gene lost 2 bases, with 14 bases spanning the gap. From germline, CDR1 is MNHNS and CDR2 SASEGT. As concerns this clonotype: Its specificity is unknown.

MiXCR, run by TCRdb on the 5' RACE reads, gives a single entry per CDR3 protein. The sample lists 1.5 million to 2 million distinct CDR3 sequences, about 31% occurring once. The rearrangement uses TRBV6-1 and TRBJ2-1, with unresolved D. Sequenced material: cord blood. The clonotype was recovered from a newborn girl in good health. As DNA, the CDR3 is TGTGCCAGCAGGATAGGCACGTTTCCCTACAATGAGCAGTTCTTC. Encoded protein: CASRIGTFPYNEQFF.